This TCR beta chain stems from a study of chemoradiotherapy in HPV16-positive cancers (dated 2022 in TCRdb). Study-level background: Candidate HPV-specific T-cell clones and common TCR motifs were defined by functional T-cell assays performed on cells from a couple of HPV16-positive patients. The study asked whether T-cell immunity against the HPV oncoproteins E6 and E7 changes during chemoradiotherapy and whether it affects survival. The candidate HPV-specific TCRs and motifs were subsequently tracked in TCR repertoires obtained from some 80 patients with HPV-related cancers. Study-wide conclusions, independent of this receptor: Expansion of candidate HPV-specific clones and E7-related TCR motifs was observed in the tumor microenvironment during treatment, whereas no such expansion was observed for non-HPV-specific T cells. Only two HPV16-positive patients were used to derive the functional definition of HPV-specific T cells, and the survival association was reported for HPV16-positive patients. In HPV16-positive patients, expansion of HPV-responsive T cells during chemoradiotherapy was associated with improved recurrence-free survival.

The library was made by the immunoSEQ multiplex PCR assay. TCRdb provides this immuneACCESS table in a form limited to in-frame rearrangements. Some clones are lacking; in checked studies, under half of them reflect an unresolved V gene, and why the rest are absent is not known. This sample lists 20,000 or so clones; about 90% were detected once. 4.5% to 7% of the sample lies in the top ten. V loses 6 bases at its end and J loses 7 bases; junction bases beyond the gene matches: 14. Counted from cysteine to phenylalanine, this CDR3 has 15 amino acids. The entry retains the CDR3 DNA only, 45 bases that are in frame from base 1. The germline V gene specifies MNHEY as CDR1 and SVGAGI as CDR2. Repertoires were sampled repeatedly over the course of chemoradiotherapy, so clonal expansion could be followed in the tumor microenvironment. As regards this clone: Its cognate antigen has yet to be identified. Base qualities are missing; no much larger clone stands one base away.

Specimen: blood, collected from a patient who underwent chemoradiotherapy. Recombination linked TRBV6-5 to TRBJ2-7; 8 bases in between match TRBD2. This receptor was taken from a human donor with HPV-associated anogenital cancer. CDR3 protein: CASSPGTSIVLEQYF. The DNA sequence is as follows: TGTGCCAGCAGCCCCGGGACTAGTATAGTTCTTGAGCAGTACTTC.